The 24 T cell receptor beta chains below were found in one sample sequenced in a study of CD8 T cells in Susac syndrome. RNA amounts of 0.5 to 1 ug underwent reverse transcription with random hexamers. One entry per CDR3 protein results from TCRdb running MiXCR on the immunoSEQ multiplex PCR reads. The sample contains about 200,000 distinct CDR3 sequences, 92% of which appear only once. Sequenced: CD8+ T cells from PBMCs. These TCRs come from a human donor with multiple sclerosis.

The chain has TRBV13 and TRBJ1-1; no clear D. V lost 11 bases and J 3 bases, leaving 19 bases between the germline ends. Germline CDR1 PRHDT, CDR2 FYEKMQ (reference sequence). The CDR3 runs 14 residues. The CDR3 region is CAVKPGRGDTEAFF. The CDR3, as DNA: TGTGCCGTCAAACCCGGACGTGGGGACACTGAAGCTTTCTTT.

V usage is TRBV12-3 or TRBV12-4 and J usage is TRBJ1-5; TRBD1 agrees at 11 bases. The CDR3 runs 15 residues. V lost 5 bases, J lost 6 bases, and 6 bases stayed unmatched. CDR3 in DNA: TGTGCCAGCAGTGGACAGGGGGCGAGCGGTCAGCCCCAGCATTTT. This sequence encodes CASSGQGASGQPQHF.

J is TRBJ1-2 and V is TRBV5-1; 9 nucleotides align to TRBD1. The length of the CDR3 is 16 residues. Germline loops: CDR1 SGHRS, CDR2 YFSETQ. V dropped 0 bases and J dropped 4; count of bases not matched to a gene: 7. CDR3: CASSLGDRDPGYGYTF. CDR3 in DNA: TGCGCCAGCAGCTTGGGGGACAGGGACCCGGGCTATGGCTACACCTTC.

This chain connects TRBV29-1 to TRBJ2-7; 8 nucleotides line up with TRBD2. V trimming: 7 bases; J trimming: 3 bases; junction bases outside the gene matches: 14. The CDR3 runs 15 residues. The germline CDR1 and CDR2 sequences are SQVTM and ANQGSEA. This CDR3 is CSAYEPAGASYEQYF. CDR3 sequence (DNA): TGCAGCGCCTACGAGCCAGCGGGGGCTAGCTACGAGCAGTACTTC.

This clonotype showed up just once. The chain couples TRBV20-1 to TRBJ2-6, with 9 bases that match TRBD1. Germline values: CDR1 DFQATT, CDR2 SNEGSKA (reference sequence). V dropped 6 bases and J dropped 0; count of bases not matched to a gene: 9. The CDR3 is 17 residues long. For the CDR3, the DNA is TGCAGTGCGGACACCGGGACAGGGCCCTCTGGGGCCAACGTCCTGACTTTC. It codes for CSADTGTGPSGANVLTF.

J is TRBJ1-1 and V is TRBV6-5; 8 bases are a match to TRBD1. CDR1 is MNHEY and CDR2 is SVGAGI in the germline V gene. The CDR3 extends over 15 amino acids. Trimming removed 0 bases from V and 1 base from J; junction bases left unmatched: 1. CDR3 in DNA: TGTGCCAGCAGTTACTCGACAGGGGCGAACACTGAAGCTTTCTTT. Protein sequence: CASSYSTGANTEAFF.

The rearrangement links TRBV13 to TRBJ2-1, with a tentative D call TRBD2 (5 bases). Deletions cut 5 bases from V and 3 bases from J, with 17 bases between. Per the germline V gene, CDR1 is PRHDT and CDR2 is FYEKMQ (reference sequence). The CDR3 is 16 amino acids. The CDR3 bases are TGTGCCAGCAGCCTATATGGACTTTCTCGCTACAATGAGCAGTTCTTC. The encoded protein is CASSLYGLSRYNEQFF.

The CDR3 loop is CASSHPVSNQPQHF. Here the CDR3 DNA reads TGTGCCAGTAGTCACCCCGTTAGCAATCAGCCCCAGCATTTT. The chain combines TRBV19 with TRBJ1-5; no clear D. Germline V gives CDR1 LNHDA, CDR2 SQIVND (reference sequence). V dropped 5 bases and J dropped 0 bases, with 8 bases sitting between them. This CDR3 is built from 14 residues.

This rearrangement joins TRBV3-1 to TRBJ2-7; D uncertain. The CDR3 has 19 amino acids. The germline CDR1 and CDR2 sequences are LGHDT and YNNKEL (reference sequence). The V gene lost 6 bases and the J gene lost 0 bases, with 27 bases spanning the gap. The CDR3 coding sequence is TGTGCCAGCAGGTCCTCGGAGTTAGCCTTCCCCTCCAGCTCCTACGAGCAGTACTTC. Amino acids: CASRSSELAFPSSSYEQYF.

CDR3 bases: TGTGCCAGCAGCTTGTGGCCCGGGGCCTCGACTGAAGCTTTCTTT. Its protein product is CASSLWPGASTEAFF. The chain couples TRBV5-6 to TRBJ1-1, with a tentative D call TRBD1 (5 bases). Trimming removed 1 base from V and 5 bases from J, with 15 bases in between. The CDR3 runs to 15 residues. Germline lookup yields CDR1 SGHDT and CDR2 YYEEEE.

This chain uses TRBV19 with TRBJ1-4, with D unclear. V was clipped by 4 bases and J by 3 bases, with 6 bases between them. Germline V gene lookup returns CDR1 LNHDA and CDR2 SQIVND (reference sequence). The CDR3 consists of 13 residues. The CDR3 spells CASSKTSNEKLFF. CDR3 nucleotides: TGTGCCAGTAGTAAAACCTCTAATGAAAAACTGTTTTTT.

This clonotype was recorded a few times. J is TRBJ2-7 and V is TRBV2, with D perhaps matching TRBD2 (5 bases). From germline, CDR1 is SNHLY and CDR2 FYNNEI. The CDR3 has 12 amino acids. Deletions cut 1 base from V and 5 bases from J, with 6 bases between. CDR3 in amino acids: CASSEVGNEQYF. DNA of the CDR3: TGTGCCAGCAGTGAAGTCGGGAACGAGCAGTACTTC.

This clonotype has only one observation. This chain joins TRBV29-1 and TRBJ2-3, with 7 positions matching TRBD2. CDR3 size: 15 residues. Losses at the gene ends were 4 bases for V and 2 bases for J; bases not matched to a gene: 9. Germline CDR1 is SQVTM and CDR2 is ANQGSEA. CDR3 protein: CSVVSASGLTDTQYF. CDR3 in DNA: TGCAGCGTTGTTTCAGCTAGCGGCCTCACAGATACGCAGTATTTT.

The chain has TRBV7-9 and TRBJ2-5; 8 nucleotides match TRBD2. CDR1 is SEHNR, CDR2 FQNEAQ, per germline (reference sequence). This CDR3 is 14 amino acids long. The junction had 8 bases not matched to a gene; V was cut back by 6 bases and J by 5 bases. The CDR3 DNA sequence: TGTGCCAGCAGGAAAGCGGGAGAGGTGGAGACCCAGTACTTC. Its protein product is CASRKAGEVETQYF.

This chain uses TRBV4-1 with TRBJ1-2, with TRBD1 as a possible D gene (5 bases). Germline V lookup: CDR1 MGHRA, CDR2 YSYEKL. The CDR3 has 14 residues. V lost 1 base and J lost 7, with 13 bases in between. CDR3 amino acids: CASSQALGTAGYTF. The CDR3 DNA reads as TGCGCCAGCAGCCAAGCCCTCGGGACCGCTGGCTACACCTTC.

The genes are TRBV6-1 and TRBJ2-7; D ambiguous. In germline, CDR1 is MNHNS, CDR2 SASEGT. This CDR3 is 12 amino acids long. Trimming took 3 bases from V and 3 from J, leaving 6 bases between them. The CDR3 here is CASSDGYYEQYF. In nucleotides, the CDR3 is TGTGCCAGCAGTGACGGTTACTACGAGCAGTACTTC.

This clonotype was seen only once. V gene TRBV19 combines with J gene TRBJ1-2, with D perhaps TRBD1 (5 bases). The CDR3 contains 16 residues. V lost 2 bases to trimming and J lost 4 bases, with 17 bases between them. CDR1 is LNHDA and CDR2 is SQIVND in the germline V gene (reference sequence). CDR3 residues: CASSIIARDRRYGYTF. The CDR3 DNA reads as TGTGCCAGTAGTATAATTGCCCGGGACCGGCGCTATGGCTACACCTTC.

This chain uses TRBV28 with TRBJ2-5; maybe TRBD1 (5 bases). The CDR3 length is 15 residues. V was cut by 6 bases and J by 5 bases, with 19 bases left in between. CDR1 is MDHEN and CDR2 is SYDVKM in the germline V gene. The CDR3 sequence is CASSLLRDSVETQYF. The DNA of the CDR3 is TGTGCCAGCAGCTTACTCCGTGACAGTGTCGAGACCCAGTACTTC.

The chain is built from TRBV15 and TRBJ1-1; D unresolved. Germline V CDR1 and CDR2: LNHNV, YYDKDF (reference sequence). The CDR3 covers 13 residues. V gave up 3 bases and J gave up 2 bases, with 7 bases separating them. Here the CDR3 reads CATSSDRNTEAFF. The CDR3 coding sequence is TGTGCCACCAGCAGCGATAGAAACACTGAAGCTTTCTTT. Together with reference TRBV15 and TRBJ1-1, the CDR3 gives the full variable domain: DAMVIQNPRYQVTQFGKPVTLSCSQTLNHNVMYWYQQKSSQAPKLLFHYYDKDFNNEADTPDNFQSRRPNTSFCFLDIRSPGLGDTAMYLCATSSDRNTEAFFGQGTRLTVV.

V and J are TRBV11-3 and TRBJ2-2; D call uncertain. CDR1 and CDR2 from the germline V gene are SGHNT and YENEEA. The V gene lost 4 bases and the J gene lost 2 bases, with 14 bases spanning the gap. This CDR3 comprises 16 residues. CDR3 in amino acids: CASSSGWTDNTGELFF. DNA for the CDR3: TGTGCCAGCAGCTCAGGTTGGACGGACAACACCGGGGAGCTGTTTTTT.

CDR3 sequence reads: CASSPRDRVHEQYF. The CDR3, as DNA: TGTGCCAGCAGCCCACGGGACAGGGTCCACGAGCAGTACTTC. This sequence joins TRBV12-3 or TRBV12-4 and TRBJ2-7; 9 bases are shared with TRBD1. V trimming: 6 bases; J trimming: 5 bases; junction bases outside the gene matches: 8. The length of the CDR3 is 14 residues.

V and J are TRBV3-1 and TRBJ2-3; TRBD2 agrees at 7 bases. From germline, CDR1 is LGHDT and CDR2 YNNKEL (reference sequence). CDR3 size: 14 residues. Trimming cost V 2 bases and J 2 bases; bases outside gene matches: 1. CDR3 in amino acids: CASSQLADTDTQYF. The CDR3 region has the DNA TGTGCCAGCAGCCAACTAGCGGACACAGATACGCAGTATTTT.

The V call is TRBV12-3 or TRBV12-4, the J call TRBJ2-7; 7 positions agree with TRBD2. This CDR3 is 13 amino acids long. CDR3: CATAEVGEGEQYF. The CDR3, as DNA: TGTGCAACAGCAGAGGTGGGGGAGGGCGAGCAGTACTTC.

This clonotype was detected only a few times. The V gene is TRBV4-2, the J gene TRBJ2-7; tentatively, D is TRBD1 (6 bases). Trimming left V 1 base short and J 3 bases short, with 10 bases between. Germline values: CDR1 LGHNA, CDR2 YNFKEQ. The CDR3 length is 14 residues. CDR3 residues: CASSQVAGVYEQYF. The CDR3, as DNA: TGTGCCAGCAGCCAAGTAGCAGGGGTCTACGAGCAGTACTTC.